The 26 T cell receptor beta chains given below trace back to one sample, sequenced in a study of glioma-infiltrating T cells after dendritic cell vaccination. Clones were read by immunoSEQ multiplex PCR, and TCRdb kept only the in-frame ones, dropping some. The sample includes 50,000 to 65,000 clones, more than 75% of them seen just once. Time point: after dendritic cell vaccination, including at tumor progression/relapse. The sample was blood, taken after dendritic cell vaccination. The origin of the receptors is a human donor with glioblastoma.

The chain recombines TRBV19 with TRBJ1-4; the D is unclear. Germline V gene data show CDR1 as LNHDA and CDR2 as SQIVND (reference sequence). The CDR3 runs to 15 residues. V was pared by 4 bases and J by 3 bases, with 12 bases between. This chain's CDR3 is CASSSRGSANEKLFF. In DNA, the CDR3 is TGTGCCAGTAGTAGCCGGGGATCAGCTAATGAAAAACTGTTTTTT.

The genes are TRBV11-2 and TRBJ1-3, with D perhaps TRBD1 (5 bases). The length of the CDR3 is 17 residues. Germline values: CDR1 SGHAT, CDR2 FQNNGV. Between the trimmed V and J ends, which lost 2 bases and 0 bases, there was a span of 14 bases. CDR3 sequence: CASSLLEHRYSGNTIYF. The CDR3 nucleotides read TGTGCCAGCAGCTTATTGGAGCACAGGTACTCTGGAAACACCATATATTTT.

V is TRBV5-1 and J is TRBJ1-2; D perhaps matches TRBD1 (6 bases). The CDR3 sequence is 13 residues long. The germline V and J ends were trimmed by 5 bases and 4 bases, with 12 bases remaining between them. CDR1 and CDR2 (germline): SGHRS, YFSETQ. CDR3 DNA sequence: TGCGCCAGCAGTCTGGACAGAGCCTATGGCTACACCTTC. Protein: CASSLDRAYGYTF.

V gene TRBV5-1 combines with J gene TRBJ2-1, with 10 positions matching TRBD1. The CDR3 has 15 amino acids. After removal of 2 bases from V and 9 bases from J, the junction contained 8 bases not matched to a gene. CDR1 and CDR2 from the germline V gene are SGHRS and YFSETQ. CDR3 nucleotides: TGCGCCAGCAGCTTTGCGGGACAGGGGTCGGGTGAGCAGTTCTTC. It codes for CASSFAGQGSGEQFF. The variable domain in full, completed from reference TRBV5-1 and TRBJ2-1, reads KAGVTQTPRYLIKTRGQQVTLSCSPISGHRSVSWYQQTPGQGLQFLFEYFSETQRNKGNFPGRFSGRQFSNSRSEMNVSTLELGDSALYLCASSFAGQGSGEQFFGPGTRLTVL.

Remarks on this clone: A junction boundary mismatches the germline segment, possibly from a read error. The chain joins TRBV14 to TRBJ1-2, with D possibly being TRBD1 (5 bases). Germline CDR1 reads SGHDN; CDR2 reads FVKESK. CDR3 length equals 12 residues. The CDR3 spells CASSQGRASFSF. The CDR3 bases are TGTGCCAGCAGCCAGGGGCGTGCATCCTTCTCCTTC.

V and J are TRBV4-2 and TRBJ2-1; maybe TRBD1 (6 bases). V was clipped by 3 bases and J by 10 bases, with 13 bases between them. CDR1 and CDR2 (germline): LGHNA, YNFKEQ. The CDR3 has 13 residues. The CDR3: CASSQYTGGEQFF. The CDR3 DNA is TGTGCCAGCAGCCAGTACACTGGGGGCGAGCAGTTCTTC.

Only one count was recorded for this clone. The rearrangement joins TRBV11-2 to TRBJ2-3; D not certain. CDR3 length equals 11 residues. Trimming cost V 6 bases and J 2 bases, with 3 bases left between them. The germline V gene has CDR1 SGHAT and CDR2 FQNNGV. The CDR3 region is CASRATDTQYF. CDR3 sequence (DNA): TGTGCCAGCAGAGCCACAGATACGCAGTATTTT.

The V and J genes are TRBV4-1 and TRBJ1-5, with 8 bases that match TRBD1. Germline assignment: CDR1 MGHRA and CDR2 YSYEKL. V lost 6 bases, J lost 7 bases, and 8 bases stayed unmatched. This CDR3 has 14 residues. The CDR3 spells CASSFRTGKQPQHF. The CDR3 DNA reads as TGCGCCAGCAGTTTCAGGACAGGGAAGCAGCCCCAGCATTTT.

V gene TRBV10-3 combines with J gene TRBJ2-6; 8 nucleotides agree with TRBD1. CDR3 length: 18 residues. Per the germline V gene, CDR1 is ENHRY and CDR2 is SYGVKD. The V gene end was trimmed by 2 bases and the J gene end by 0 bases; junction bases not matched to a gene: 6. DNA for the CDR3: TGTGCCATCAGTGAGCCGGGACAGGCAAGCTCTGGGGCCAACGTCCTGACTTTC. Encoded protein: CAISEPGQASSGANVLTF.

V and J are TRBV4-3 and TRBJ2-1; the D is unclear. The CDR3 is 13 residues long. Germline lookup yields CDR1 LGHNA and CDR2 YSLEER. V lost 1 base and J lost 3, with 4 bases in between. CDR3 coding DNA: TGCGCCAGCAGCCAAGCCCGCTACAATGAGCAGTTCTTC. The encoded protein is CASSQARYNEQFF.

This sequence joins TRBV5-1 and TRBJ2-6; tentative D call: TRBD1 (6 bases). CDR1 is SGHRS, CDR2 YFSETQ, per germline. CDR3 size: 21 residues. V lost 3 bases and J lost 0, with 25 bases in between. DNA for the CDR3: TGCGCCAGCAGCTCTCTTCTAGGGACAAGAAAATCCCACTCTGGGGCCAACGTCCTGACTTTC. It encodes CASSSLLGTRKSHSGANVLTF.

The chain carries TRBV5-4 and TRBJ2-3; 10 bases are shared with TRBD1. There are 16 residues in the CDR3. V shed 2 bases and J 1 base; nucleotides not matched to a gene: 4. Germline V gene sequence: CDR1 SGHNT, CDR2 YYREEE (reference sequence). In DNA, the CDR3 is TGTGCCAGCAGCTTACCCGGGACAGGGGGCACAGATACGCAGTATTTT. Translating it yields CASSLPGTGGTDTQYF.

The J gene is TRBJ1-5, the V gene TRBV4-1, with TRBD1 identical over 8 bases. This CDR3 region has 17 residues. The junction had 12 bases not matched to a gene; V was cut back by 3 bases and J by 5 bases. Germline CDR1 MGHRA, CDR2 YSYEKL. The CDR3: CASSHPYKDRAHQPQHF. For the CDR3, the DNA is TGCGCCAGCAGCCATCCTTATAAGGACAGGGCCCATCAGCCCCAGCATTTT.

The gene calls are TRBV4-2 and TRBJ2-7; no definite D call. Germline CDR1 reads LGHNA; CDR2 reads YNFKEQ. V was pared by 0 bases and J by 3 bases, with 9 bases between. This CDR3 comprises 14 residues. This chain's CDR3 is CASSQDWAGYEQYF. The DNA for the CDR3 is TGTGCCAGCAGCCAAGATTGGGCAGGCTACGAGCAGTACTTC.

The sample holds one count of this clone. DNA of the CDR3: TGTGCCAGCAGCCGGACCGACAGGGGGCCAAACACTGAAGCTTTCTTT. This gives the protein CASSRTDRGPNTEAFF. The rearrangement joins TRBV7-9 to TRBJ1-1, with 10 bases fitting TRBD1. The V gene end was trimmed by 5 bases and the J gene end by 2 bases; junction bases not matched to a gene: 8. This CDR3 spans 16 amino acids. The germline V gene encodes CDR1 SEHNR and CDR2 FQNEAQ (reference sequence). Filled out from reference TRBV7-9 and TRBJ1-1, the complete variable domain reads DTGVSQNPRHKITKRGQNVTFRCDPISEHNRLYWYRQTLGQGPEFLTYFQNEAQLEKSRLLSDRFSAERPKGSFSTLEIQRTEQGDSAMYLCASSRTDRGPNTEAFFGQGTRLTVV.

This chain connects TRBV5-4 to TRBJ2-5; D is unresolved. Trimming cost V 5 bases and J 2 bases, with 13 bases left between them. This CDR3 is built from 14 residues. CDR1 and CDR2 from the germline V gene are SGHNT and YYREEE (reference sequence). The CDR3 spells CASSQSLRQETQYF. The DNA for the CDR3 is TGTGCCAGCAGTCAAAGTTTGCGGCAAGAGACCCAGTACTTC.

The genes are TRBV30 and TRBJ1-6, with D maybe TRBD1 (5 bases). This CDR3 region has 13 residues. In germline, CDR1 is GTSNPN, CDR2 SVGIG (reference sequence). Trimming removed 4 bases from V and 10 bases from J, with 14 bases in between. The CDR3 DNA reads TGTGCCTGGAACCAACAGGAGGGCTCACCCCTCCACTTT. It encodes CAWNQQEGSPLHF.

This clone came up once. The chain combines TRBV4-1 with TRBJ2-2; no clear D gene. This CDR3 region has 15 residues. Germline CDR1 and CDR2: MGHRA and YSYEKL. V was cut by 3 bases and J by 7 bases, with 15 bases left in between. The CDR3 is CASSHGGAHVGELFF. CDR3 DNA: TGCGCCAGCAGCCACGGCGGAGCCCACGTCGGGGAGCTGTTTTTT.

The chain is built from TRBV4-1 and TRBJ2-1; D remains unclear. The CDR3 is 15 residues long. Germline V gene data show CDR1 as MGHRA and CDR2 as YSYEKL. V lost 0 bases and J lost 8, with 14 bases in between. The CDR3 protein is CASSQEAWSRDEQFF. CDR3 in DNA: TGCGCCAGCAGCCAAGAAGCATGGTCGAGAGATGAGCAGTTCTTC.

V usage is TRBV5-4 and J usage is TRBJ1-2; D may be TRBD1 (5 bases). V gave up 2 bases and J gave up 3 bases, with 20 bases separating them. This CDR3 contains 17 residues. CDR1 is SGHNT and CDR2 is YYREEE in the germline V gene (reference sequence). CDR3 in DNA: TGTGCCAGCAGCTTCAACCAGGACACCTCTTGGGACTATGGCTACACCTTC. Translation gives CASSFNQDTSWDYGYTF.

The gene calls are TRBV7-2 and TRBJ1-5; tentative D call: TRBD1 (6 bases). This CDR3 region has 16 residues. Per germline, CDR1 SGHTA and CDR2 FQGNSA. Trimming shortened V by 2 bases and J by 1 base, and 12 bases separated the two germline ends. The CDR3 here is CASSLWGGSSNQPQHF. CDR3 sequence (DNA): TGTGCCAGCAGCTTATGGGGGGGCTCGAGCAATCAGCCCCAGCATTTT.

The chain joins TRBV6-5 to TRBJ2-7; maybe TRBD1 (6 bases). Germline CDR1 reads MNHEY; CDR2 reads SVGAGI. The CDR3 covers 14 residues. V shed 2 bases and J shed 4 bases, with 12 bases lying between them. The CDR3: CASSYAVRGYEQYF. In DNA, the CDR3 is TGTGCCAGCAGTTACGCCGTCAGGGGTTACGAGCAGTACTTC.

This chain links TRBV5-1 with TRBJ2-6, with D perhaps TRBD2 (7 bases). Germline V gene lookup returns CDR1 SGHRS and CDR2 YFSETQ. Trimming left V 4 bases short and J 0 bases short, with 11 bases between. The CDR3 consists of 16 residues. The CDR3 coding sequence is TGCGCCAGCAGCCCGGGGGGCCGCTCTGGGGCCAACGTCCTGACTTTC. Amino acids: CASSPGGRSGANVLTF. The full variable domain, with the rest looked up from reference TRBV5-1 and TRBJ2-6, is KAGVTQTPRYLIKTRGQQVTLSCSPISGHRSVSWYQQTPGQGLQFLFEYFSETQRNKGNFPGRFSGRQFSNSRSEMNVSTLELGDSALYLCASSPGGRSGANVLTFGAGSRLTVL.

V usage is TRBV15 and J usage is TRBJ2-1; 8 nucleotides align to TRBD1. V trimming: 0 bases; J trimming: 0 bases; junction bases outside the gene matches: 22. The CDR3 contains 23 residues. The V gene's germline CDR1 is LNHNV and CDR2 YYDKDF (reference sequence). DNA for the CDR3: TGTGCCACCAGCAGAGACCGGGACAGGATTAGTTGGGAGCGTCCCTTCTCCTACAATGAGCAGTTCTTC. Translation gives CATSRDRDRISWERPFSYNEQFF.

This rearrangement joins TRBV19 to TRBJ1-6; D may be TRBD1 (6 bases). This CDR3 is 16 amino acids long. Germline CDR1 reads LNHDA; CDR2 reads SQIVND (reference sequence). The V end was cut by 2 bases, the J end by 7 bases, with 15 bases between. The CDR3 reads CASSIIAGQKNSPLHF. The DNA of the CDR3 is TGTGCCAGTAGTATAATTGCTGGACAGAAAAATTCACCCCTCCACTTT.

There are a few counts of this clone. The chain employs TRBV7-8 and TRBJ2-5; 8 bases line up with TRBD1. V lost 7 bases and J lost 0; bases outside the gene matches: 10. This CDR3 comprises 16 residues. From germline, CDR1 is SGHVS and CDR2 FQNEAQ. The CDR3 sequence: CASTSRQGWYQETQYF. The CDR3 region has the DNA TGTGCCAGCACCTCCCGACAGGGGTGGTACCAAGAGACCCAGTACTTC.